This TCR beta chain was sequenced for a study of blood T cell repertoires in COVID-19. Study details: COVID-19 samples collected from the United States, Italy and Spain covered acute and convalescent phases.

Profiled with immunoSEQ multiplex PCR; TCRdb holds only in-frame clones, not every one. This table has around 300,000 clones, 88% appearing once. Germline V gene lookup returns CDR1 LGHNA and CDR2 YSLEER. There are 14 residues in the CDR3. Deletions cut 0 bases from V and 7 bases from J, with 11 bases between. The sample comprised peripheral blood. The sequence derives from a man between 18 and 35 years old with active or convalescent COVID-19. The genes are TRBV4-3 and TRBJ2-3; D ambiguous. In DNA form, the CDR3 reads TGCGCCAGCAGCCAAGAGGCTAGTCAGAATACGCAGTATTTT. Protein: CASSQEASQNTQYF.